What follows is one T cell receptor (beta chain) and its context. The source of the sample is a study of OX40 agonist ivuxolimab in advanced cancers. On the study more broadly: At doses from 0.01 to 10 mg/kg, patients were given intravenous ivuxolimab every 2 weeks.

Germline V CDR1 and CDR2: MNHEY, SVGAGI. The CDR3 consists of 15 residues. Trimming removed 6 bases from V and 5 bases from J, with 16 bases in between. Measured with immunoSEQ multiplex PCR; TCRdb has only the in-frame clones, and not every one. The sample consists of some 16,000 clones, around 80% of them appearing once. The clonotype was recovered from an adult with an advanced solid tumor such as melanoma, head and neck, liver or kidney cancer. The genes are TRBV6-5 and TRBJ1-4, with a possible D match to TRBD1 (5 bases). Here the sequenced sample was CD4+ or CD8+ T cells sorted from blood, taken in a trial of the OX40 agonist ivuxolimab. Here the CDR3 reads CASSSGQALNEKLFF. The DNA of the CDR3 is TGTGCCAGCAGCTCCGGACAAGCCCTAAATGAAAAACTGTTTTTT.